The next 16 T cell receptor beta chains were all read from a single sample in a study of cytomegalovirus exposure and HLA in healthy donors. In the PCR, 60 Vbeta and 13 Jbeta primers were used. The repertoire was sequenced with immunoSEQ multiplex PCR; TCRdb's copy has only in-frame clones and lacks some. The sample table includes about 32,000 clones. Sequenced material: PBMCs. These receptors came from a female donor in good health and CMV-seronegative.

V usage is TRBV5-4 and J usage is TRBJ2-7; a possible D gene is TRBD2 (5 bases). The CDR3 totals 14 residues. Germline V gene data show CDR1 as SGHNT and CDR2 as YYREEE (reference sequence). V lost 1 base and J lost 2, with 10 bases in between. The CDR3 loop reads CASSLRAGTYEQYF. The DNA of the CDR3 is TGTGCCAGCAGCTTGAGGGCGGGTACCTACGAGCAGTACTTC.

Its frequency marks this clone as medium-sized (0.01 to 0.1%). In DNA, the CDR3 is TGTGCCAGCAGATCGCTCGACACCCGCTCTGGAAACACCATATATTTT. It specifies CASRSLDTRSGNTIYF. The chain combines TRBV6-6 with TRBJ1-3; D is uncertain. Germline V gene data show CDR1 as MNHNY and CDR2 as SVGAGI (reference sequence). The CDR3 spans 16 residues. Trimming left V 6 bases short and J 0 bases short, with 15 bases between.

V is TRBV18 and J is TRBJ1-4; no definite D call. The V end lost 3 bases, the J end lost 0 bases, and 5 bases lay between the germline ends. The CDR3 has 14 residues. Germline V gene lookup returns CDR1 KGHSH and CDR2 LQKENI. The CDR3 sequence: CASSPGSTNEKLFF. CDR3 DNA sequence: TGTGCCAGCTCACCCGGGTCAACTAATGAAAAACTGTTTTTT.

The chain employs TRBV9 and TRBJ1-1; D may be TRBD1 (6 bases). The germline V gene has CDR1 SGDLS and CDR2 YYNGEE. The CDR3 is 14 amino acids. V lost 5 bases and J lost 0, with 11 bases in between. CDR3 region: CASSSGVLNTEAFF. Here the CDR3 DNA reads TGTGCCAGCAGTTCAGGGGTTCTGAACACTGAAGCTTTCTTT.

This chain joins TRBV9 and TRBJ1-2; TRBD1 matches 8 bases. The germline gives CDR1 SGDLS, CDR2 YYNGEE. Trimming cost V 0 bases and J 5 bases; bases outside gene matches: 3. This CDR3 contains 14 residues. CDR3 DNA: TGTGCCAGCAGCGTAGGGACAGGGTTATATGGCTACACCTTC. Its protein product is CASSVGTGLYGYTF.

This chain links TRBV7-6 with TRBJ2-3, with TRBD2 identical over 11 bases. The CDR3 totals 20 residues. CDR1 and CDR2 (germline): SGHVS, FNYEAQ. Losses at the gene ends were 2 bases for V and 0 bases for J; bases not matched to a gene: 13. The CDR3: CASSLTLTSGGLTSTDTQYF. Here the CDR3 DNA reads TGTGCCAGCAGCTTAACTTTAACTAGCGGGGGACTAACTAGCACAGATACGCAGTATTTT.

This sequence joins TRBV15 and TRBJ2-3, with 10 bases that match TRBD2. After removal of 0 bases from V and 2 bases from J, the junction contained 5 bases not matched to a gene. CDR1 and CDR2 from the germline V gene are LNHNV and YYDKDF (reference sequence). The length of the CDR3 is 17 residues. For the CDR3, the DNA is TGTGCCACCAGCAGAGATTACACTAGCGGGGCCACAGATACGCAGTATTTT. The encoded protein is CATSRDYTSGATDTQYF.

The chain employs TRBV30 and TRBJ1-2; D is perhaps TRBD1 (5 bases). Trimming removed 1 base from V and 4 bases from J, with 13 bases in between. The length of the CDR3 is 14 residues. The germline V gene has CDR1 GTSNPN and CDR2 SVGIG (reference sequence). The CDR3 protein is CAWSGQGTFYGYTF. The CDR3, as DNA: TGTGCCTGGAGTGGGCAGGGCACATTCTATGGCTACACCTTC.

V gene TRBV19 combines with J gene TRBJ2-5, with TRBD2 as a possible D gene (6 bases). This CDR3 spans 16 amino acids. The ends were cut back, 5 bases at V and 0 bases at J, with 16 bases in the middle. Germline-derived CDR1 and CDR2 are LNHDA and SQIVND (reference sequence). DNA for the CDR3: TGTGCCAGTAGTCCAGATCGACTAGAGTACCAAGAGACCCAGTACTTC. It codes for CASSPDRLEYQETQYF.

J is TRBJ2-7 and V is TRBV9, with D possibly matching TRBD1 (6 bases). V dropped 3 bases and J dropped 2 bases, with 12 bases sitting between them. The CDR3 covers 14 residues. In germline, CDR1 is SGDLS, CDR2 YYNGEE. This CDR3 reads CASSASGAAYEQYF. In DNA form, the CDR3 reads TGTGCCAGCAGCGCCTCAGGGGCGGCCTACGAGCAGTACTTC.

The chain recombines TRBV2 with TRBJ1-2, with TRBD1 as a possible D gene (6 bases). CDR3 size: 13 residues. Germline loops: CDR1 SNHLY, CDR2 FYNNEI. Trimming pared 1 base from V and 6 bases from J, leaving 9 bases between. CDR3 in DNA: TGTGCCAGCAGTGAAGACAGGGCCCATGGCTACACCTTC. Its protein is CASSEDRAHGYTF.

CDR3 nucleotide sequence: TGTGCCATCAGTGAGGGCGGTGGTGACGATGGCTACACCTTC. As protein: CAISEGGGDDGYTF. The chain recombines TRBV10-3 with TRBJ1-2; D is unclear. Germline V gives CDR1 ENHRY, CDR2 SYGVKD. The V end was cut by 2 bases, the J end by 6 bases, with 13 bases between. This CDR3 contains 14 residues.

The chain's CDR3 is CASSTGTGGYTF. CDR3 DNA: TGTGCCAGCAGTACCGGGACAGGGGGCTACACCTTC. The V and J genes are TRBV6-6 and TRBJ1-2; 9 nucleotides line up with TRBD1. The CDR3 loop spans 12 amino acids. The V and J ends lost 5 bases and 8 bases, in that order; junction bases with no gene match: 3. CDR1 is MNHNY, CDR2 SVGAGI, per germline (reference sequence).

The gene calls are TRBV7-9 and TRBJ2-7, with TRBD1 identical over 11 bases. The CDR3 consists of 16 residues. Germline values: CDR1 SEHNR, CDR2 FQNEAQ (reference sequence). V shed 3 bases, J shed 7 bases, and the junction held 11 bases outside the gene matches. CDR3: CASSFGAGTGGLEQYF. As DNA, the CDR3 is TGTGCCAGCAGCTTTGGGGCCGGGACAGGGGGTTTGGAGCAGTACTTC. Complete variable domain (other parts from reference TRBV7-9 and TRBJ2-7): DTGVSQNPRHKITKRGQNVTFRCDPISEHNRLYWYRQTLGQGPEFLTYFQNEAQLEKSRLLSDRFSAERPKGSFSTLEIQRTEQGDSAMYLCASSFGAGTGGLEQYFGPGTRLTVT.

In nucleotides, the CDR3 is TGTGCCAGCAGTGAAGCTGGACAGGGCACAAGCTCCTACGAGCAGTACTTC. Amino acids: CASSEAGQGTSSYEQYF. V usage is TRBV2 and J usage is TRBJ2-7; TRBD1 matches at 8 bases. Germline trimming cut 0 bases from V and 0 bases from J; bases unmatched to any gene: 7. Germline CDR1 is SNHLY and CDR2 is FYNNEI. CDR3 length: 17 amino acids. Supplemented by reference TRBV2 and TRBJ2-7, the full variable domain reads EPEVTQTPSHQVTQMGQEVILRCVPISNHLYFYWYRQILGQKVEFLVSFYNNEISEKSEIFDDQFSVERPDGSNFTLKIRSTKLEDSAMYFCASSEAGQGTSSYEQYFGPGTRLTVT.

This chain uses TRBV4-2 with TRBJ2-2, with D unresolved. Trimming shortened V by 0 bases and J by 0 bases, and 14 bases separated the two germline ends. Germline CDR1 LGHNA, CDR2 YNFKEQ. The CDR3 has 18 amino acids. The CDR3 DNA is TGTGCCAGCAGCCAAGATTTACGGCAGGCCTCGAACACCGGGGAGCTGTTTTTT. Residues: CASSQDLRQASNTGELFF.